This T cell receptor (beta chain) originates from a study of cytomegalovirus exposure and HLA in healthy donors. The length of the CDR3 is 16 residues. In germline, CDR1 is SGHTA, CDR2 FQGTGA. V gave up 0 bases and J gave up 4 bases, with 12 bases separating them. Whole-study findings and limits: The study listed approximately 160 cytomegalovirus-associated TCR beta chains. Upon later analysis, TCR association rates were observed to vary by HLA locus, being highest for DRB1 and lowest for HLA-C. Several top significant clusters appeared, in a later analysis, to be linked to common viral pathogens.

To note about this clone: No antigen is known for it.

PCR employed 60 Vbeta and 13 Jbeta primers. Libraries were prepared by immunoSEQ multiplex PCR; TCRdb keeps only in-frame clonotypes and omits some of them. Of around 150,000 clones in the sample, roughly 84% were seen once. This chain joins TRBV7-3 and TRBJ2-2; D is ambiguous. This clonotype was sampled from a boy aged 2-15 years in good health and CMV-seronegative. The source material was PBMCs. As DNA, the CDR3 is TGTGCCAGCAGCTTAACGGCGAGCGTTTCCACCGGGGAGCTGTTTTTT. This sequence encodes CASSLTASVSTGELFF.